The 21 T cell receptor beta chains listed next were all sequenced from one sample in a study of blood T cell repertoires in COVID-19. Using immunoSEQ multiplex PCR, the repertoire was profiled, and TCRdb retains in-frame clones only, with some absent. The sample lists 250,000 or so clones; roughly 84% were seen once. Sequenced input: peripheral blood. The receptors were sampled from a woman aged 40-49 years who had recovered from COVID-19.

This clone was counted a few times. V and J are TRBV30 and TRBJ2-7; 10 positions agree with TRBD1. In germline, CDR1 is GTSNPN, CDR2 SVGIG (reference sequence). The CDR3 is 14 amino acids. The J segment lost 4 bases and the V segment lost 1 base, leaving 4 bases of the junction unmatched. The chain's CDR3 is CAWSGTGGVYEQYF. The CDR3, as DNA: TGTGCCTGGAGTGGGACAGGGGGAGTGTACGAGCAGTACTTC.

This clone was detected once. This chain joins TRBV27 and TRBJ2-2; D may be TRBD2 (6 bases). The CDR3 length is 14 residues. V was pared by 6 bases and J by 0 bases, with 8 bases between. Germline V gene sequence: CDR1 MNHEY, CDR2 SMNVEV (reference sequence). CDR3 residues: CASRGGTNTGELFF. The DNA for the CDR3 is TGTGCCAGCAGGGGGGGAACGAACACCGGGGAGCTGTTTTTT.

The chain couples TRBV29-1 to TRBJ1-2; D ambiguous. The CDR3 loop spans 14 amino acids. CDR1 is SQVTM, CDR2 ANQGSEA, per germline. V was trimmed by 4 bases and J by 4 bases, leaving 16 bases between them. The CDR3 reads CSVVAQRDSYGYTF. CDR3 nucleotide sequence: TGCAGCGTTGTCGCCCAGAGGGATAGCTATGGCTACACCTTC.

This chain links TRBV11-3 with TRBJ2-2, with D hard to call. The CDR3 is made up of 16 amino acids. V dropped 6 bases and J dropped 6 bases, with 20 bases sitting between them. From germline, CDR1 is SGHNT and CDR2 YENEEA. CDR3 amino acids: CASRLNARFFSGELFF. The CDR3, as DNA: TGTGCCAGCAGGCTTAACGCCAGGTTTTTTTCCGGGGAGCTGTTTTTT.

The CDR3 protein is CASTPRGGADTQYF. Written as DNA, the CDR3 is TGTGCCAGCACCCCGCGAGGGGGCGCAGATACGCAGTATTTT. The V call is TRBV13, the J call TRBJ2-3, with 7 bases identical to TRBD1. CDR1 is PRHDT and CDR2 is FYEKMQ in the germline V gene (reference sequence). Losses at the gene ends were 7 bases for V and 4 bases for J; bases not matched to a gene: 8. The CDR3 is 14 amino acids. Variable domain in full (rest from reference TRBV13 and TRBJ2-3): AAGVIQSPRHLIKEKRETATLKCYPIPRHDTVYWYQQGPGQDPQFLISFYEKMQSDKGSIPDRFSAQQFSDYHSELNMSSLELGDSALYFCASTPRGGADTQYFGPGTRLTVL.

V gene TRBV11-3 combines with J gene TRBJ2-2; D ambiguous. Germline-derived CDR1 and CDR2 are SGHNT and YENEEA. The CDR3 contains 12 residues. Deletions cut 5 bases from V and 6 bases from J, with 7 bases between. CDR3 sequence (DNA): TGTGCCAGCAGCCCTAATTCCGGGGAGCTGTTTTTT. This translates into CASSPNSGELFF.

This chain joins TRBV11-2 and TRBJ2-5; D gene ambiguous. Germline V gene sequence: CDR1 SGHAT, CDR2 FQNNGV. The CDR3 runs to 16 residues. Trimming left V 6 bases short and J 0 bases short, with 17 bases between. The CDR3 region has the DNA TGTGCCAGCAGTCCCATCCCTTTGGCTTACCAAGAGACCCAGTACTTC. As protein: CASSPIPLAYQETQYF.

The rearrangement uses TRBV4-2 and TRBJ1-5; D ambiguous. The CDR3 has 15 residues. Per the germline V gene, CDR1 is LGHNA and CDR2 is YNFKEQ. Trimming removed 0 bases at V and 4 bases at J, with 10 bases between. CDR3 protein: CASSQEEAANQPQHF. CDR3 nucleotide sequence: TGTGCCAGCAGCCAAGAGGAGGCAGCAAATCAGCCCCAGCATTTT.

This chain joins TRBV30 and TRBJ1-5; 8 bases match TRBD1. The CDR3 has 15 residues. With 2 bases clipped from V and 2 bases from J, the junction kept 5 bases outside the gene matches. Per the germline V gene, CDR1 is GTSNPN and CDR2 is SVGIG (reference sequence). The CDR3: CAWSTGQGGNQPQHF. CDR3 in DNA: TGTGCCTGGAGTACTGGACAGGGCGGCAATCAGCCCCAGCATTTT.

The chain recombines TRBV6-6 with TRBJ2-7; D not resolved. V was clipped by 2 bases and J by 2 bases, with 4 bases between them. CDR1 is MNHNY and CDR2 is SVGAGI in the germline V gene (reference sequence). This CDR3 region has 12 residues. CDR3 amino acids: CASSYSTYEQYF. DNA of the CDR3: TGTGCCAGCAGTTACAGCACCTACGAGCAGTACTTC.

Written as DNA, the CDR3 is TGCAGCGCAGGCGGGGGCTCAGAGTCCCGTTACGAGCAGTACTTC. Protein product: CSAGGGSESRYEQYF. V is TRBV29-1 and J is TRBJ2-7; TRBD2 might be the D (7 bases). V lost 7 bases and J 4 bases, leaving 23 bases between the germline ends. The CDR3 is made up of 15 amino acids. CDR1 is SQVTM and CDR2 is ANQGSEA in the germline V gene.

This clone was observed once. The gene calls are TRBV29-1 and TRBJ2-7; weak D call: TRBD2 (5 bases). Trimming cost V 5 bases and J 0 bases, with 8 bases left between them. Germline V gene data show CDR1 as SQVTM and CDR2 as ANQGSEA. There are 12 residues in the CDR3. CDR3 in amino acids: CSVRTGSYEQYF. The CDR3 DNA follows: TGCAGCGTTAGGACTGGCTCCTACGAGCAGTACTTC.

The chain combines TRBV29-1 with TRBJ2-2; D is possibly TRBD1 (6 bases). CDR1 and CDR2 (germline): SQVTM, ANQGSEA. V lost 4 bases and J lost 6, with 12 bases in between. CDR3 size: 13 residues. The CDR3 sequence: CSVGGSGAGELFF. The CDR3 DNA reads as TGCAGCGTTGGGGGCTCAGGGGCCGGGGAGCTGTTTTTT.

J is TRBJ1-5 and V is TRBV28; D is uncertain. CDR3 length: 15 residues. Trimming left V 5 bases short and J 5 bases short, with 16 bases between. Germline V gene lookup returns CDR1 MDHEN and CDR2 SYDVKM. DNA for the CDR3: TGTGCCAGCAGTCCCTCCTGGAGAGGCGATCAGCCCCAGCATTTT. Translated: CASSPSWRGDQPQHF.

The rearrangement links TRBV7-9 to TRBJ2-1, with D maybe TRBD2 (6 bases). This CDR3 comprises 14 residues. Germline CDR1 SEHNR, CDR2 FQNEAQ (reference sequence). The V end was cut by 7 bases, the J end by 7 bases, with 17 bases between. CDR3 DNA sequence: TGTGCCAGCATAACAAGCCGGGGGAGGAATGAGCAGTTCTTC. This codes for CASITSRGRNEQFF. The variable domain in full, with the rest retrieved from reference TRBV7-9 and TRBJ2-1, is DTGVSQNPRHKITKRGQNVTFRCDPISEHNRLYWYRQTLGQGPEFLTYFQNEAQLEKSRLLSDRFSAERPKGSFSTLEIQRTEQGDSAMYLCASITSRGRNEQFFGPGTRLTVL.

J is TRBJ2-1 and V is TRBV6-5, with 10 bases identical to TRBD1. With 8 bases clipped from V and 7 bases from J, the junction kept 8 bases outside the gene matches. Germline lookup yields CDR1 MNHEY and CDR2 SVGAGI. This CDR3 is 14 amino acids long. The CDR3 DNA reads TGTGCCAGCCGCCCGGGACAGGGGAGGAATGAGCAGTTCTTC. Translating it yields CASRPGQGRNEQFF.

V gene TRBV18 combines with J gene TRBJ1-4; a possible D gene is TRBD1 (6 bases). V dropped 4 bases and J dropped 4 bases, with 13 bases sitting between them. This CDR3 has 15 residues. CDR1 is KGHSH, CDR2 LQKENI, per germline. CDR3 sequence reads: CASSRTTGLNEKLFF. DNA for the CDR3: TGTGCCAGCTCACGAACGACAGGCCTTAATGAAAAACTGTTTTTT. The full variable domain, completed using reference TRBV18 and TRBJ1-4, is NAGVMQNPRHLVRRRGQEARLRCSPMKGHSHVYWYRQLPEEGLKFMVYLQKENIIDESGMPKERFSAEFPKEGPSILRIQQVVRGDSAAYFCASSRTTGLNEKLFFGSGTQLSVL.

The chain couples TRBV6-5 to TRBJ2-7; TRBD1 matches 10 bases. This CDR3 region has 13 residues. CDR1 is MNHEY and CDR2 is SVGAGI in the germline V gene. V lost 2 bases to trimming and J lost 5 bases; unmatched junction nucleotides: 0. The CDR3 here is CASSYGQGDEQYF. The CDR3 DNA reads TGTGCCAGCAGTTACGGACAGGGGGACGAGCAGTACTTC.

The V and J genes are TRBV5-1 and TRBJ2-5; D might be TRBD2 (6 bases). Trimming shortened V by 1 base and J by 4 bases, and 14 bases separated the two germline ends. There are 15 residues in the CDR3. Germline V lookup: CDR1 SGHRS, CDR2 YFSETQ. The CDR3 sequence is CASSLSYVEGETQYF. The DNA for the CDR3 is TGCGCCAGCAGCTTGTCTTACGTGGAGGGAGAGACCCAGTACTTC.

CDR3 protein: CASSWEPRMGYNSPLHF. CDR3 sequence (DNA): TGTGCCAGCAGTTGGGAGCCCCGGATGGGGTATAATTCACCCCTCCACTTT. This chain uses TRBV27 with TRBJ1-6; unclear D gene. Trimming pared 4 bases from V and 4 bases from J, leaving 17 bases between. From germline, CDR1 is MNHEY and CDR2 SMNVEV (reference sequence). CDR3 length: 17 amino acids.

This clone was recorded only once. V and J are TRBV5-6 and TRBJ1-1; D remains unclear. Germline values: CDR1 SGHDT, CDR2 YYEEEE. This CDR3 region has 14 residues. The germline V and J ends were trimmed by 0 bases and 1 base, with 7 bases remaining between them. CDR3 residues: CASSLAPGNTEAFF. The DNA for the CDR3 is TGTGCCAGCAGCTTGGCCCCAGGGAACACTGAAGCTTTCTTT. Full variable domain (outside the CDR3, taken from reference TRBV5-6 and TRBJ1-1): DAGVTQSPTHLIKTRGQQVTLRCSPKSGHDTVSWYQQALGQGPQFIFQYYEEEERQRGNFPDRFSGHQFPNYSSELNVNALLLGDSALYLCASSLAPGNTEAFFGQGTRLTVV.